This record looks at one T cell receptor (beta chain) sequence and its context. In this sample, this clonotype turned up a few times. Which antigen it targets is not known. Base qualities are not provided; no much larger clone lies one nucleotide away. Donors were under 40 systemically healthy Caucasian individuals from Russia aged roughly 6 to 95 years. Each donor gave around 9.5 milliliters of peripheral blood, collected into EDTA-treated Vacutainer tubes. Ficoll-Paque density-gradient centrifugation was used to isolate PBMCs, with at least 7 million obtained per sample. Total RNA, at least 6 micrograms per sample, was extracted from PBMCs with Trizol reagent. For every donor, flow cytometry on a PBMC aliquot measured the percentage of naive CD45RAhigh/CD27high T cells. These data come from a study of blood T cells in healthy people across ages (dated by TCRdb to between 2014 and 2017). Broadly, across the study: In model experiments, template switching captured roughly one uniquely barcoded TCR beta cDNA molecule for every two T cells. Using deep sequencing normalized with unique cDNA molecular identifiers, the study measured how TCR beta repertoire diversity changes with age. Four age groups were formed from the donors: young (average approximately 17 years), middle-aged (around 37), aged (62) and long-lived (roughly 81). Using the same blood draw, the study looked at two additional independent replicas of 1 million unique cDNA reads for two donors, one aged 18 to 30 and the other aged 80 or older. Donors of different ages were randomly distributed across sequencing lanes to avoid experimental bias.

Points the paper makes about the study in general: As age increased, observed TCR beta diversity per million T cells dropped in a roughly linear way, and a significant reduction was already evident by age roughly 40. Estimates of total diversity based on one million sequenced T cells were regarded as lower bounds and as underestimates. There was a strong correlation between observed TCR beta diversity and the percentage of naive T cells measured by flow cytometry. Compared with the aged group, the long-lived group had more naive CD4+ T cells, fewer expanded clones and increased TCR diversity, a pattern suggesting age selection. Because profiling used bulk unsorted PBMCs, naive and antigen-experienced compartments could not be compared conclusively. Because the CMV infection status of the donors was unknown, age-related changes in expanded clonotypes may potentially have been confounded.

Cut back by 3 bases and 8 bases, the V and J ends lie 10 bases apart. Its CDR3 holds 12 amino acids, cysteine through phenylalanine. Of all the DNA, just the CDR3 is kept, 36 bases in frame from base 1. Via the germline V gene (reference sequence), CDR1 is LNHNV and CDR2 YYDKDF. Receptors were amplified or captured by 5' RACE. The sequencing machine was an Illumina HiSeq 2500. A second about 7 to 11 cycle PCR used a sample-barcoded 5' primer and a J-beta primer mix. A unique molecular identifier was introduced onto each TCR beta cDNA molecule by a template-switch 5' adaptor carrying 12 random nucleotides. Each sample yielded at least 2.5 million CDR3-containing paired-end reads. All of the RNA was converted into first-strand cDNA using the Mint cDNA synthesis kit, with a TRBC-specific oligonucleotide serving as the primer. Following uracil-DNA glycosylase treatment, all cDNA underwent a first 18-cycle PCR with the universal primers M1SS and BC2_uni_R. Turning to the authors' computational methods: Each sample was normalized by randomly selecting 1 million high-quality reads, each carrying a distinct molecular identifier. Reads sharing molecular identifiers were discarded rather than binned into consensus sequences. MiTCR, run with a Q25 quality threshold and the strictest error-elimination algorithm, handled CDR3 identification, clonotype clustering and error correction. Lower-bound total TCR beta diversity was estimated with a nonparametric unseen species model using Euler transformation. TCRdb redid the processing of the public reads, applying fastp at Q25 and MiXCR, and retained in-frame beta chains. Rows merge per CDR3 protein into single entries with the most common DNA and genes. TCRdb's processing, not the authors', yielded these V and J calls. This sample is represented by 1.5 million to 2 million distinct CDR3 sequences; 34% of them were singletons. The ten most abundant clones make up around 11% of the sample.

Rearrangement joined TRBV15 to TRBJ1-2; confidence is insufficient to name the D gene. Sequencing input: blood. The TCR sequence derives from a woman aged 30 to 39 in good health. The DNA sequence is given as TGTGCCACCAGCAGGGGTGTGGAAGGCTACACCTTC. Translation gives CATSRGVEGYTF.